The 28 T cell receptor beta chains listed next were all sequenced from one sample in a study of beta chain features in type 1 diabetes. Overall study results and limits: The study found moderately but significantly shorter TCRB CDR3s in all four CD4+ subsets of Type 1 diabetes patients.

Every bit of the isolated RNA underwent reverse transcription, so sequencing read expressed TCRB transcripts. Clones were sequenced by immunoSEQ multiplex PCR, and TCRdb holds only the in-frame ones, with some missing. The top ten clones hold roughly 0.011% of a sample with 250,000 to 300,000 clones, approximately 24% of them seen once. These TCRs' antigens remain unknown. The sequenced sample consisted of naive CD4+ T cells from blood. These receptors were taken from a woman aged 25 to 39 with type 1 diabetes.

The rearrangement uses TRBV11-2 and TRBJ2-7; TRBD2 aligns across 8 bases. Germline-derived CDR1 and CDR2 are SGHAT and FQNNGV. The CDR3 has 16 amino acids. V lost 4 bases to trimming and J lost 2 bases; unmatched junction nucleotides: 10. The CDR3, as DNA: TGTGCCAGCAGCTCGCCACTAGCGGACCCGACCTACGAGCAGTACTTC. It codes for CASSSPLADPTYEQYF.

This clone came up a few times. The gene calls are TRBV5-1 and TRBJ2-1, with D tentatively TRBD2 (5 bases). V was cut by 0 bases and J by 3 bases, with 7 bases left in between. There are 14 residues in the CDR3. Germline lookup yields CDR1 SGHRS and CDR2 YFSETQ. The CDR3 sequence is CASSLEGSYNEQFF. DNA for the CDR3: TGCGCCAGCAGCTTGGAAGGGAGCTACAATGAGCAGTTCTTC.

The V call is TRBV2, the J call TRBJ1-4; D perhaps matches TRBD1 (6 bases). From germline, CDR1 is SNHLY and CDR2 FYNNEI. The V gene lost 10 bases and the J gene lost 4 bases, with 16 bases spanning the gap. This CDR3 is built from 14 residues. The CDR3 loop is CATPLDRSNEKLFF. The CDR3 DNA sequence: TGTGCCACACCCCTGGACAGAAGTAATGAAAAACTGTTTTTT.

The chain has TRBV29-1 and TRBJ1-5; 7 positions match TRBD1. J was trimmed by 3 bases and V by 4 bases; bases with no gene match: 6. The CDR3 has 14 residues. CDR1 is SQVTM and CDR2 is ANQGSEA in the germline V gene. The CDR3 DNA follows: TGCAGCGTTGCCGCGGGACAGCCCAATCAGCCCCAGCATTTT. This translates into CSVAAGQPNQPQHF.

The chain employs TRBV7-3 and TRBJ2-1, with TRBD1 identical over 7 bases. Germline CDR1 and CDR2: SGHTA and FQGTGA. This CDR3 has 12 amino acids. With 4 bases clipped from V and 7 bases from J, the junction kept 1 base outside the gene matches. CDR3 nucleotide sequence: TGTGCCAGCAGCTCCAGGGGGAATGAGCAGTTCTTC. It yields the protein CASSSRGNEQFF.

The V call is TRBV28, the J call TRBJ1-2; possible D gene TRBD1, 6 bases. The CDR3 is made up of 12 amino acids. V lost 8 bases to trimming and J lost 13 bases, with 20 bases between them. Per germline, CDR1 MDHEN and CDR2 SYDVKM. The CDR3 protein is CASYISGERPTF. The DNA of the CDR3 is TGTGCCAGCTACATCTCAGGGGAAAGGCCCACCTTC.

The sample holds a few counts of this clone. The same CDR3 can be traced to other DNA sequences in this sample. V and J are TRBV30 and TRBJ2-5; D not resolved. The CDR3 consists of 11 residues. V was clipped by 4 bases and J by 4 bases, with 7 bases between them. Germline V gene lookup returns CDR1 GTSNPN and CDR2 SVGIG (reference sequence). Written as DNA, the CDR3 is TGTGCCTGGACAGGTGGAGAGACCCAGTACTTC. Its translation is CAWTGGETQYF.

Only a few counts were recorded for this clone. This chain connects TRBV7-9 to TRBJ2-1; 7 nucleotides agree with TRBD1. The junction had 11 bases not matched to a gene; V was cut back by 4 bases and J by 2 bases. The V gene's germline CDR1 is SEHNR and CDR2 FQNEAQ (reference sequence). The CDR3 has 17 amino acids. CDR3 nucleotides: TGTGCCAGCAGCTGGGGCTCTGGGACAGAGACCTACAATGAGCAGTTCTTC. Amino acid sequence: CASSWGSGTETYNEQFF.

CDR3 DNA sequence: TGCAGCGTTGGAGGCGGACAGGCGAACACTGAAGCTTTCTTT. This codes for CSVGGGQANTEAFF. The gene calls are TRBV29-1 and TRBJ1-1, with TRBD1 matching 7 bases. This CDR3 is 14 amino acids long. V lost 4 bases, J lost 1 base, and 6 bases stayed unmatched. The V gene's germline CDR1 is SQVTM and CDR2 ANQGSEA.

The genes are TRBV18 and TRBJ1-1; D may be TRBD1 (5 bases). V was pared by 3 bases and J by 1 base, with 9 bases between. Looked up from germline, CDR1 is KGHSH and CDR2 is LQKENI. This CDR3 is 14 amino acids long. The CDR3: CASSPGGPNTEAFF. CDR3 in DNA: TGTGCCAGCTCACCGGGGGGACCGAACACTGAAGCTTTCTTT. The whole variable domain, filled in from reference TRBV18 and TRBJ1-1, reads NAGVMQNPRHLVRRRGQEARLRCSPMKGHSHVYWYRQLPEEGLKFMVYLQKENIIDESGMPKERFSAEFPKEGPSILRIQQVVRGDSAAYFCASSPGGPNTEAFFGQGTRLTVV.

The rearrangement uses TRBV7-9 and TRBJ2-1; the match to TRBD2 covers 8 bases. The CDR3 has 11 amino acids. Looked up from germline, CDR1 is SEHNR and CDR2 is FQNEAQ (reference sequence). This CDR3 is CVSGMNNEQFF. The CDR3 region has the DNA TGTGTTAGCGGGATGAACAATGAGCAGTTCTTC.

There are a few counts of this clone. The chain links TRBV7-2 to TRBJ2-1; 7 nucleotides agree with TRBD2. The germline gives CDR1 SGHTA, CDR2 FQGNSA. V lost 11 bases to trimming and J lost 4 bases; unmatched junction nucleotides: 8. This CDR3 contains 13 residues. The CDR3 bases are TGTGCCGGATCTAGCGGAGGATACAATGAGCAGTTCTTC. It encodes CAGSSGGYNEQFF.

This rearrangement joins TRBV11-2 to TRBJ2-1; TRBD1 might be the D (6 bases). The CDR3 length is 12 residues. Deletions cut 5 bases from V and 13 bases from J, with 15 bases between. Germline loops: CDR1 SGHAT, CDR2 FQNNGV. The CDR3 nucleotides read TGTGCCAGCAGCGGCGCCCTCAGGGGTCAGTTCTTC. Translation: CASSGALRGQFF.

The chain carries TRBV9 and TRBJ2-2, with 11 bases lining up with TRBD2. Unmatched junction bases numbered 8, after V lost 3 bases and J lost 7 bases. In germline, CDR1 is SGDLS, CDR2 YYNGEE. The CDR3 is 16 residues long. CDR3 DNA sequence: TGTGCCAGCAGCGAAGAACTAGCGGGAGCGATCGGGGAGCTGTTTTTT. Protein product: CASSEELAGAIGELFF.

The J gene is TRBJ2-1, the V gene TRBV7-2, with D perhaps TRBD1 (5 bases). Trimming removed 11 bases from V and 4 bases from J, with 15 bases in between. CDR1 and CDR2 from the germline V gene are SGHTA and FQGNSA. The CDR3 loop spans 13 amino acids. The chain's CDR3 is CAWVDTWYNEQFF. CDR3 DNA: TGTGCCTGGGTGGACACATGGTACAATGAGCAGTTCTTC.

The V call is TRBV30, the J call TRBJ1-5; TRBD1 aligns across 7 bases. Germline V lookup: CDR1 GTSNPN, CDR2 SVGIG (reference sequence). This CDR3 comprises 15 residues. V dropped 0 bases and J dropped 7; count of bases not matched to a gene: 9. The CDR3 spells CAWSVGDSGQQPQHF. The DNA for the CDR3 is TGTGCCTGGAGTGTAGGGGACAGTGGGCAGCAGCCCCAGCATTTT. The whole variable domain, filled in from reference TRBV30 and TRBJ1-5, reads SQTIHQWPATLVQPVGSPLSLECTVEGTSNPNLYWYRQAAGRGLQLLFYSVGIGQISSEVPQNLSASRPQDRQFILSSKKLLLSDSGFYLCAWSVGDSGQQPQHFGDGTRLSIL.

This clone was seen a few times. This chain connects TRBV30 to TRBJ2-7; D is possibly TRBD1 (6 bases). Per germline, CDR1 GTSNPN and CDR2 SVGIG (reference sequence). V was trimmed by 4 bases and J by 2 bases, leaving 15 bases between them. The CDR3 has 14 amino acids. This CDR3 is CAWTLRRGAYEQYF. In DNA, the CDR3 is TGTGCCTGGACCTTACGCAGGGGAGCCTACGAGCAGTACTTC.

The chain couples TRBV5-4 to TRBJ2-5; possible D gene TRBD2, 6 bases. The CDR3 is made up of 15 amino acids. Trimming removed 3 bases from V and 3 bases from J, with 15 bases in between. CDR1 SGHNT and CDR2 YYREEE come from the germline V gene (reference sequence). This chain's CDR3 is CASSSTSGGKETQYF. The CDR3, as DNA: TGTGCCAGCAGCTCGACTAGTGGGGGGAAAGAGACCCAGTACTTC.

The rearrangement links TRBV9 to TRBJ2-7; no reliable D call. The ends were cut back, 0 bases at V and 1 base at J, with 11 bases in the middle. Per germline, CDR1 SGDLS and CDR2 YYNGEE. CDR3 size: 15 residues. CDR3 DNA: TGTGCCAGCAGCGTAGAGGTTAGCCCATCCTACGAGCAGTACTTC. This sequence encodes CASSVEVSPSYEQYF.

J is TRBJ1-1 and V is TRBV7-8, with D tentatively TRBD1 (5 bases). The V and J ends lost 2 bases and 3 bases respectively, with 10 bases between them. The CDR3 is 14 residues long. CDR1 and CDR2 (germline): SGHVS, FQNEAQ. In DNA, the CDR3 is TGTGCCAGCAGCTTAAAAGACAGTTACACTGAAGCTTTCTTT. This translates into CASSLKDSYTEAFF.

The chain uses TRBV6-1 and TRBJ1-5; no definite D call. V was shortened by 2 bases and J by 2 bases, with 4 bases between the two germline ends. Germline V CDR1 and CDR2: MNHNS, SASEGT. The length of the CDR3 is 13 residues. CDR3 loop: CASSELRNQPQHF. DNA of the CDR3: TGTGCCAGCAGTGAACTTCGCAATCAGCCCCAGCATTTT.

This clone was observed a handful of times. The chain uses TRBV7-2 and TRBJ2-3; D may be TRBD1 (6 bases). This CDR3 is built from 13 residues. V lost 5 bases, J lost 6 bases, and 12 bases lay in between. The germline V gene encodes CDR1 SGHTA and CDR2 FQGNSA. As DNA, the CDR3 is TGTGCCAGCAGCCTGGGGGCTTGGGATACGCAGTATTTT. Protein product: CASSLGAWDTQYF.

CDR3: CASMLTGWYEKLFF. CDR3 nucleotide sequence: TGTGCCAGCATGTTGACAGGGTGGTATGAAAAACTGTTTTTT. This rearrangement joins TRBV2 to TRBJ1-4; 7 nucleotides line up with TRBD1. Looked up from germline, CDR1 is SNHLY and CDR2 is FYNNEI. V lost 7 bases, J lost 6 bases, and 8 bases stayed unmatched. CDR3 length equals 14 residues.

The J gene is TRBJ2-3, the V gene TRBV29-1; 8 bases align to TRBD2. Trimming at V came to 3 bases and at J to 1 base, leaving 6 bases not matched to a gene. The CDR3 consists of 15 residues. Per germline, CDR1 SQVTM and CDR2 ANQGSEA. The CDR3 region has the DNA TGCAGCGTTGACAGCGGGAGTGCGCGCACAGATACGCAGTATTTT. The encoded protein is CSVDSGSARTDTQYF.

This clone appeared a few times. This chain joins TRBV2 and TRBJ2-3, with TRBD2 identical over 10 bases. The V gene's germline CDR1 is SNHLY and CDR2 FYNNEI. Trimming cost V 7 bases and J 6 bases; bases outside gene matches: 7. The CDR3 extends over 14 amino acids. The CDR3 nucleotides read TGTGCCAGCAACCTAGCGGGAGTCCGGGATACGCAGTATTTT. It specifies CASNLAGVRDTQYF.

This clone has more than one count but fewer than ten. The V gene is TRBV5-1, the J gene TRBJ1-2, with TRBD1 matching 8 bases. V was pared by 0 bases and J by 4 bases, with 5 bases of the junction left unmatched. In germline, CDR1 is SGHRS, CDR2 YFSETQ. This CDR3 spans 15 amino acids. The CDR3, as DNA: TGCGCCAGCAGCTTGGCGCAGGGGGCCGGCTATGGCTACACCTTC. Translating it yields CASSLAQGAGYGYTF.

This clone was seen only a few times. The chain uses TRBV5-1 and TRBJ1-1; perhaps TRBD1 as D (6 bases). The ends were cut back, 3 bases at V and 11 bases at J, with 14 bases in the middle. CDR3 size: 12 residues. Per germline, CDR1 SGHRS and CDR2 YFSETQ. CDR3 region: CASSYEGERAFF. CDR3 DNA sequence: TGCGCCAGCAGCTACGAGGGGGAGCGGGCTTTCTTT.

The chain has TRBV30 and TRBJ1-5, with a possible D match to TRBD1 (5 bases). CDR3 size: 13 residues. Germline V lookup: CDR1 GTSNPN, CDR2 SVGIG (reference sequence). V was pared by 4 bases and J by 0 bases, with 7 bases between. The CDR3 reads CAWTGNSNQPQHF. The CDR3 nucleotides read TGTGCCTGGACAGGGAATAGCAATCAGCCCCAGCATTTT.